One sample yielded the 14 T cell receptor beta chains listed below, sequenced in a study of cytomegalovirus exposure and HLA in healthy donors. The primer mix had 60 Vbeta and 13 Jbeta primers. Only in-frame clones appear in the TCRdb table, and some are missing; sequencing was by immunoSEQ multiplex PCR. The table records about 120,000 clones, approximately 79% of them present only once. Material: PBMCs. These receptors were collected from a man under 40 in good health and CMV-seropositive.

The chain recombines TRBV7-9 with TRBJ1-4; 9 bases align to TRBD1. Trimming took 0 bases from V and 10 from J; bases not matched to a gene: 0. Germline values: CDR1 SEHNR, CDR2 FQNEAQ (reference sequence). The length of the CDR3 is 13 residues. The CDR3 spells CASSLATGGKLFF. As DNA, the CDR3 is TGTGCCAGCAGCTTAGCGACAGGGGGAAAACTGTTTTTT.

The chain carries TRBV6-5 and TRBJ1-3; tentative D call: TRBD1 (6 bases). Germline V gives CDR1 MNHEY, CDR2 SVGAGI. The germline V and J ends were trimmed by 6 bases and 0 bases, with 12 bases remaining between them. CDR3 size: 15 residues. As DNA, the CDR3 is TGTGCCAGCAGCCCTGACAGGAGCTCTGGAAACACCATATATTTT. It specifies CASSPDRSSGNTIYF.

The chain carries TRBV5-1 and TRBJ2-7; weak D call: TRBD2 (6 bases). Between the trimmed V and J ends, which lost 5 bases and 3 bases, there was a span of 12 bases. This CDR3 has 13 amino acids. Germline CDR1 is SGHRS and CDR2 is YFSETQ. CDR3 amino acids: CASSPGVRYEQYF. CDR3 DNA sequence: TGCGCCAGCAGTCCGGGGGTCCGCTACGAGCAGTACTTC.

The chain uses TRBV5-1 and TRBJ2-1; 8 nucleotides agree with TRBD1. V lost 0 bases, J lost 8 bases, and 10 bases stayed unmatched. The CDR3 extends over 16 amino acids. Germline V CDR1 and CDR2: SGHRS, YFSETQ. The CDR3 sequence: CASSLEPGGAGDEQFF. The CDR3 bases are TGCGCCAGCAGCTTGGAGCCAGGGGGCGCGGGCGATGAGCAGTTCTTC.

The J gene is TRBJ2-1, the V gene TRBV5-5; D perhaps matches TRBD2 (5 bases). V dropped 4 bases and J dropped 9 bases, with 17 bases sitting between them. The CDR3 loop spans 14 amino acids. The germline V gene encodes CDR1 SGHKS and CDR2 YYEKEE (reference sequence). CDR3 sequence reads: CASSPLPRGAEQFF. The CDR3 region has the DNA TGTGCCAGCAGCCCTCTCCCCCGGGGAGCTGAGCAGTTCTTC.

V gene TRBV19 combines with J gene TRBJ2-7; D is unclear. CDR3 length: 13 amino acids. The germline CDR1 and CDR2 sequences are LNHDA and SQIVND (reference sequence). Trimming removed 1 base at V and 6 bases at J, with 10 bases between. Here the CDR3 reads CASSIGGYGEQYF. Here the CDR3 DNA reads TGTGCCAGTAGTATAGGTGGTTACGGCGAGCAGTACTTC.

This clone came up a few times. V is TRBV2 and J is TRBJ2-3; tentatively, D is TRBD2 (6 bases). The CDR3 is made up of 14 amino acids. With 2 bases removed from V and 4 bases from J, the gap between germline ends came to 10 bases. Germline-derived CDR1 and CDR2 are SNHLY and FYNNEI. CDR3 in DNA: TGTGCCAGCAGTGAATGGGCTAGCGCAGATACGCAGTATTTT. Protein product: CASSEWASADTQYF.

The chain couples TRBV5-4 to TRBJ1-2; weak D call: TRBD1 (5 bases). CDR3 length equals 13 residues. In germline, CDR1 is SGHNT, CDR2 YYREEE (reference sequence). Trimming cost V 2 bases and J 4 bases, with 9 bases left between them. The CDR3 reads CASSFGGSYGYTF. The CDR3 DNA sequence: TGTGCCAGCAGCTTTGGGGGGTCCTATGGCTACACCTTC.

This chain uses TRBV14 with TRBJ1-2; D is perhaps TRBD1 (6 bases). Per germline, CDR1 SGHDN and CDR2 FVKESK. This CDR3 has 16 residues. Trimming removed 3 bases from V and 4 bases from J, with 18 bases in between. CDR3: CASSHLTGTNSYGYTF. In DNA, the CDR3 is TGTGCCAGCAGCCATCTAACCGGGACAAACAGCTATGGCTACACCTTC.

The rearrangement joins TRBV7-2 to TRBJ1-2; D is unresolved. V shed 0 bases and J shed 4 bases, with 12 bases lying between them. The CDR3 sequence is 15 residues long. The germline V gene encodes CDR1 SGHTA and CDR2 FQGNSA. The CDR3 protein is CASSLAQEGGYGYTF. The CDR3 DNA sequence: TGTGCCAGCAGCTTAGCGCAGGAGGGAGGCTATGGCTACACCTTC.

The CDR3 protein is CASSAGTSGDYEQYF. CDR3 nucleotides: TGTGCCAGCAGCGCTGGAACTAGCGGGGACTACGAGCAGTACTTC. This chain links TRBV9 with TRBJ2-5, with TRBD2 matching 10 bases. The end of the DNA fits TRBJ2-7 better, so the J call may be wrong. The CDR3 is made up of 15 amino acids. Per the germline V gene, CDR1 is SGDLS and CDR2 is YYNGEE.

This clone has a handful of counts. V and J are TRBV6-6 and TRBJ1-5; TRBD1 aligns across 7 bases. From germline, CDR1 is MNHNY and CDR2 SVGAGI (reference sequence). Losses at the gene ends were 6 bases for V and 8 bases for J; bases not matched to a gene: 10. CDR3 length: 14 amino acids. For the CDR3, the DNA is TGTGCCAGCAGCGAACAGGGGCCCAAGGAGCCCCAGCATTTT. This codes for CASSEQGPKEPQHF.

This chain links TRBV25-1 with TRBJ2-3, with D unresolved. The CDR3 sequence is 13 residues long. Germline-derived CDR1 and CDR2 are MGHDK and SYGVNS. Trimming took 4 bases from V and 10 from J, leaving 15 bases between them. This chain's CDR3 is CASSGSVHDPQYF. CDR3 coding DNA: TGTGCCAGCAGTGGGAGCGTCCACGATCCGCAGTATTTT.

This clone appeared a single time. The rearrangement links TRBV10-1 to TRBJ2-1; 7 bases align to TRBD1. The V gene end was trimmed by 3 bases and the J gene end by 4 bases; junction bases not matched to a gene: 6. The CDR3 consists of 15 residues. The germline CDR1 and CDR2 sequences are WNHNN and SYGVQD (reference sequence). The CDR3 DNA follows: TGCGCCAGCAGTGATCGGGACAGCAATTACAATGAGCAGTTCTTC. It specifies CASSDRDSNYNEQFF.